The clone carrying this TCR beta chain has only a few counts. How the authors handled the data: Using reference gene primer amplification, nucleated cell counts were estimated. Measured with immunoSEQ multiplex PCR; TCRdb has only the in-frame clones, and not every one. V and J calls and clone size are copied from that table; D and trimming were computed from the DNA. The table has roughly 360,000 clones, 80% to 90% seen once; the top ten hold 1.3%. The sample comes from a study of blood T cell repertoires in COVID-19. Study-level background: Nucleic acid was either cDNA or gDNA, and it came from T cells, B-cell-depleted T cells, or PBMCs.

Enrolled through a virtual design, the participants were between roughly 18 and 90 years of age and came from 24 US areas. The study counted Cohort 3 donors as recovered given two negative PCRs, clearance, or symptom resolution. The CDR3 has 15 residues. Germline V gene sequence: CDR1 LGHNA, CDR2 YSLEER. The germline V and J ends were trimmed by 0 bases and 3 bases, with 9 bases remaining between them. J is TRBJ1-3 and V is TRBV4-3; D gene ambiguous. The sequenced material came from PBMCs or T cells enriched from blood (not recorded which). This sequence was found in a man between 25 and 39 years old who had recovered from COVID-19. The CDR3 region is CASSQDQTYGNTIYF. The CDR3 nucleotides are TGCGCCAGCAGCCAAGATCAGACTTATGGAAACACCATATATTTT.